Below, 19 T cell receptor beta chains from the same sample are listed, as sequenced in a study of blood T cell repertoires in COVID-19. Sequenced by immunoSEQ multiplex PCR; TCRdb stores in-frame clones only, minus some. Of about 190,000 clones listed, approximately 78% are singletons. The sequenced sample was peripheral blood. Receptors were obtained from a woman of 80 years or more with active or convalescent COVID-19.

The chain recombines TRBV4-1 with TRBJ2-5, with TRBD2 matching over 9 bases. In germline, CDR1 is MGHRA, CDR2 YSYEKL. V lost 0 bases, J lost 13 bases, and 15 bases stayed unmatched. The CDR3 contains 16 residues. CDR3 DNA: TGCGCCAGCAGCCAAGAAGGCGGGAGACTAGCGGCGCCCCCGTACTTC. It translates to CASSQEGGRLAAPPYF.

The chain employs TRBV19 and TRBJ2-7, with TRBD1 identical over 7 bases. V shed 5 bases and J 3 bases; nucleotides not matched to a gene: 7. The CDR3 runs 14 residues. Germline V gives CDR1 LNHDA, CDR2 SQIVND (reference sequence). The DNA of the CDR3 is TGTGCCAGTAGTCCAAGGGGGACAGTCTACGAGCAGTACTTC. Amino acid sequence: CASSPRGTVYEQYF.

This chain's CDR3 is CAISGAQGLVTEAFF. The DNA of the CDR3 is TGTGCCATCAGCGGGGCCCAGGGGTTGGTCACTGAAGCTTTCTTT. The genes are TRBV10-3 and TRBJ1-1, with D tentatively TRBD1 (6 bases). V lost 6 bases, J lost 4 bases, and 18 bases lay in between. CDR3 size: 15 residues. In germline, CDR1 is ENHRY, CDR2 SYGVKD.

This chain uses TRBV7-9 with TRBJ2-7; the match to TRBD1 covers 7 bases. V shed 5 bases, J shed 3 bases, and the junction held 7 bases outside the gene matches. The germline gives CDR1 SEHNR, CDR2 FQNEAQ (reference sequence). The CDR3 contains 14 residues. For the CDR3, the DNA is TGTGCCAGCAGCCGCCAGGGGGAGAGCTACGAGCAGTACTTC. It is translated as CASSRQGESYEQYF.

This chain links TRBV19 with TRBJ1-2; D possibly corresponds to TRBD1 (6 bases). The CDR3 covers 14 residues. Germline-derived CDR1 and CDR2 are LNHDA and SQIVND (reference sequence). V was cut by 5 bases and J by 3 bases, with 13 bases left in between. In nucleotides, the CDR3 is TGTGCCAGTAGTTCGCGGACAGTGCACTATGGCTACACCTTC. Protein product: CASSSRTVHYGYTF.

The gene calls are TRBV7-2 and TRBJ2-5; the D gene is possibly TRBD2 (7 bases). CDR1 and CDR2 from the germline V gene are SGHTA and FQGNSA. CDR3 length equals 15 residues. With 5 bases removed from V and 5 bases from J, the gap between germline ends came to 18 bases. The DNA of the CDR3 is TGTGCCAGCAGCCCAGGGACTAACAGGGAGGAGACCCAGTACTTC. Protein product: CASSPGTNREETQYF.

The chain combines TRBV5-1 with TRBJ1-2, with a weak D call TRBD1 (6 bases). V was clipped by 3 bases and J by 0 bases, with 9 bases between them. CDR3 length: 14 amino acids. Per germline, CDR1 SGHRS and CDR2 YFSETQ. CDR3 DNA: TGCGCCAGCAGCTCCGGACAGCCTAACTATGGCTACACCTTC. Translated: CASSSGQPNYGYTF.

The rearrangement uses TRBV6-5 and TRBJ2-7; a weak D match, TRBD1 (6 bases). Germline CDR1 is MNHEY and CDR2 is SVGAGI. V was cut by 0 bases and J by 2 bases, with 14 bases left in between. The length of the CDR3 is 16 residues. This CDR3 reads CASSYSGAAPTYEQYF. For the CDR3, the DNA is TGTGCCAGCAGTTACTCGGGGGCGGCACCAACCTACGAGCAGTACTTC.

In DNA, the CDR3 is TGTGCCAGCAGCTTGGCAGGGGCCGGAAACACCATATATTTT. Encoded protein: CASSLAGAGNTIYF. The chain employs TRBV5-5 and TRBJ1-3; D possibly corresponds to TRBD1 (6 bases). CDR3 length: 14 residues. The germline gives CDR1 SGHKS, CDR2 YYEKEE (reference sequence). V lost 0 bases and J 4 bases, leaving 8 bases between the germline ends.

The CDR3 nucleotides are TGCAGCGTCCCCGAGGGACAGGGGGCGAGGGGCTACACCTTC. It specifies CSVPEGQGARGYTF. The genes are TRBV29-1 and TRBJ1-2; 12 positions agree with TRBD1. The CDR3 has 14 amino acids. Trimming removed 6 bases from V and 8 bases from J; junction bases left unmatched: 10. CDR1 and CDR2 (germline): SQVTM, ANQGSEA.

Concerning this clone itself: Within the sample, other DNA sequences also encode this same CDR3. This chain joins TRBV5-1 and TRBJ2-3, with D tentatively TRBD2 (5 bases). Trimming took 0 bases from V and 0 from J, leaving 8 bases between them. The CDR3 runs 15 residues. Looked up from germline, CDR1 is SGHRS and CDR2 is YFSETQ. In DNA form, the CDR3 reads TGCGCCAGCAGCTTGGCGGGAAGAAGCACAGATACGCAGTATTTT. It specifies CASSLAGRSTDTQYF.

The gene calls are TRBV3-1 (or the pseudogene TRBV3-2) and TRBJ1-4; 8 bases are shared with TRBD1. Germline CDR1 LGHDT, CDR2 YNNKEL (reference sequence). V trimming: 3 bases; J trimming: 10 bases; junction bases outside the gene matches: 13. This CDR3 is built from 16 residues. CDR3 sequence reads: CASSQDTGGVVLKLFF. CDR3 nucleotide sequence: TGTGCCAGCAGCCAGGACACAGGGGGGGTTGTGTTAAAACTGTTTTTT.

This clone was seen once. The chain has TRBV15 and TRBJ1-1, with D possibly matching TRBD1 (5 bases). The ends were cut back, 1 base at V and 3 bases at J, with 9 bases in the middle. There are 14 residues in the CDR3. Germline values: CDR1 LNHNV, CDR2 YYDKDF (reference sequence). In nucleotides, the CDR3 is TGTGCCACCAGCAGAGGGGGCAGGGACACTGAAGCTTTCTTT. This encodes CATSRGGRDTEAFF. The variable domain in full, with the rest retrieved from reference TRBV15 and TRBJ1-1, is DAMVIQNPRYQVTQFGKPVTLSCSQTLNHNVMYWYQQKSSQAPKLLFHYYDKDFNNEADTPDNFQSRRPNTSFCFLDIRSPGLGDTAMYLCATSRGGRDTEAFFGQGTRLTVV.

This chain joins TRBV7-2 and TRBJ2-1; 9 bases fit TRBD1. Germline loops: CDR1 SGHTA, CDR2 FQGNSA. After removal of 5 bases from V and 6 bases from J, the junction contained 8 bases not matched to a gene. The CDR3 totals 15 residues. The CDR3, as DNA: TGTGCCAGCAGCCAAACGGACAGGGGTAGCAATGAGCAGTTCTTC. Amino acids: CASSQTDRGSNEQFF. The full variable domain, rest sourced from reference TRBV7-2 and TRBJ2-1, is GAGVSQSPSNKVTEKGKDVELRCDPISGHTALYWYRQSLGQGLEFLIYFQGNSAPDKSGLPSDRFSAERTGGSVSTLTIQRTQQEDSAVYLCASSQTDRGSNEQFFGPGTRLTVL.

This clone was seen just once. The chain joins TRBV6-5 to TRBJ1-3, with D possibly being TRBD1 (5 bases). The CDR3 covers 13 residues. V dropped 10 bases and J dropped 6 bases, with 16 bases sitting between them. Germline lookup yields CDR1 MNHEY and CDR2 SVGAGI. The CDR3 region is CATRRGGENTIYF. The CDR3 DNA follows: TGTGCCACCCGTCGGGGAGGGGAAAACACCATATATTTT.

The V and J genes are TRBV27 and TRBJ1-2; 7 positions agree with TRBD1. CDR1 and CDR2 from the germline V gene are MNHEY and SMNVEV (reference sequence). Unmatched junction bases numbered 7, after V lost 5 bases and J lost 4 bases. The CDR3 is 14 residues long. The CDR3 loop is CASSRGQTFYGYTF. The CDR3 DNA reads TGTGCCAGCAGTCGGGGACAGACCTTCTATGGCTACACCTTC.

The V call is TRBV7-7, the J call TRBJ2-5; TRBD2 is a possible D gene (6 bases). The V end was cut by 5 bases, the J end by 2 bases, with 9 bases between. Germline values: CDR1 SSHAT, CDR2 FNYEAQ (reference sequence). The CDR3 has 13 residues. CDR3: CASSRGTQETQYF. The CDR3 DNA reads as TGTGCCAGCAGCCGCGGGACTCAAGAGACCCAGTACTTC.

The chain uses TRBV28 and TRBJ2-2, with D possibly matching TRBD1 (6 bases). CDR3 length equals 14 residues. The germline V gene has CDR1 MDHEN and CDR2 SYDVKM. V was cut by 4 bases and J by 0 bases, with 6 bases left in between. CDR3 bases: TGTGCCAGCAGTTGGGGGCCGAACACCGGGGAGCTGTTTTTT. It specifies CASSWGPNTGELFF. Complete variable domain (other parts from reference TRBV28 and TRBJ2-2): DVKVTQSSRYLVKRTGEKVFLECVQDMDHENMFWYRQDPGLGLRLIYFSYDVKMKEKGDIPEGYSVSREKKERFSLILESASTNQTSMYLCASSWGPNTGELFFGEGSRLTVL.

The chain uses TRBV5-4 and TRBJ2-5, with 9 bases matching TRBD1. Trimming at V came to 4 bases and at J to 3 bases, leaving 10 bases not matched to a gene. The CDR3 covers 16 residues. CDR1 is SGHNT and CDR2 is YYREEE in the germline V gene (reference sequence). CDR3 DNA sequence: TGTGCCAGCAGCCGAACAACCGGGACAGGGAAAGAGACCCAGTACTTC. The encoded protein is CASSRTTGTGKETQYF.